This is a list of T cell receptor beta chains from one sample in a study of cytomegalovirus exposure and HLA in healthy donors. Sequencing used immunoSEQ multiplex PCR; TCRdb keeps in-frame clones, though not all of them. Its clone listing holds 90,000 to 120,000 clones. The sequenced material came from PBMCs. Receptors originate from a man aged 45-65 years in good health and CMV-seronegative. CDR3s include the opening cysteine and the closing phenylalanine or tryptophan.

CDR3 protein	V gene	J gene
CASSQVVGTGGPGELFF	TRBV4-1	TRBJ2-2
CASSLAGAAEKLFF	TRBV11-3	TRBJ1-4
CAYDPGLGGNIQYF	TRBV30	TRBJ2-4
CASSVDPGRAGPNTDTQYF	TRBV9	TRBJ2-3
CASSDSKTGGVYGYTF	TRBV25-1	TRBJ1-2
CASSSQTGRSGNTIYF	TRBV5-1	TRBJ1-3
CASSPTRNTEAFF	TRBV18	TRBJ1-1
CSVRDLGNTEAFF	TRBV29-1	TRBJ1-1
CASSYTGEQFF	TRBV6-5	TRBJ2-1
CASSVAGTGKSEQYF	TRBV9	TRBJ2-7
CAIRPQTGTEATGELFF	TRBV10-3	TRBJ2-2
CASSPQVMYDEQYF	TRBV5-1	TRBJ2-7
CASRTGATEAFF	TRBV6-5	TRBJ1-1
CAIKASGENIQYF	TRBV10-3	TRBJ2-4
CASSLGQGARLSGGYTF	TRBV7-8	TRBJ1-2
CASRRLAGEQETQYF	TRBV27	TRBJ2-5
CASSLSPRGQGLQNYGYTF	TRBV7-6	TRBJ1-2
CASIRESGELFF	TRBV19	TRBJ2-2
CASSYSSGSGTGELFF	TRBV7-6	TRBJ2-2
CSAGFNEKLFF	TRBV20-1	TRBJ1-4
CASSRALQGEGSPLHF	TRBV7-2	TRBJ1-6
CASSLLGDRVNNQPQHF	TRBV7-2	TRBJ1-5
CASSLATSGRVNEQFF	TRBV7-2	TRBJ2-1
CASSGPDRNYQPQHF	TRBV6-1	TRBJ1-5
CASSDRGLNEQYF	TRBV27	TRBJ2-7
CASSQDKDRYSYGYTF	TRBV4-3	TRBJ1-2
CASRPGTSANSYEQYF	TRBV19	TRBJ2-7
CASSYSRHRAYEQYF	TRBV6-5	TRBJ2-7
CASSYHGQDLRYTF	TRBV6-5	TRBJ1-2
CAWSVPGLAGGREQYF	TRBV30	TRBJ2-7
CASSVGTGQNLAKNIQYF	TRBV9	TRBJ2-4
CASSLPQRGGRQQETQYF	TRBV5-4	TRBJ2-5
CAISDLSGGAKEQFF	TRBV10-3	TRBJ2-1
CASSYRAGGYNEQFF	TRBV5-1	TRBJ2-1
CASSSILALETQYF	TRBV13	TRBJ2-5
CASSAGQGAGEQFF	TRBV9	TRBJ2-1
CASSWDRESSNEQFF	TRBV11-3	TRBJ2-1
CASSLLKNYGYTF	TRBV7-9	TRBJ1-2
CATQSGAKNIQYF	TRBV15	TRBJ2-4
CASSTTGVQHEQYF	TRBV19	TRBJ2-7
CAWSAGVSTDTQYF	TRBV30	TRBJ2-3
CASSTQGASNQPQHF	TRBV2	TRBJ1-5
CASSQAFVNGNQPQHF	TRBV4-1	TRBJ1-5
CASSQRAPHLAGNTIYF	TRBV4-2	TRBJ1-3
CASSGGHEAGELFF	TRBV5-4	TRBJ2-2
CASSVAGTGMGGELFF	TRBV9	TRBJ2-2
CASSPPGTSYEQYF	TRBV13	TRBJ2-7
CAWSAGRGGILETQYF	TRBV30	TRBJ2-5
CASSVALRETQYF	TRBV9	TRBJ2-5
CASRQGTGTSETQYF	TRBV5-1	TRBJ2-5
CASSFHRSLNTEAFF	TRBV27	TRBJ1-1
CASSFSTGGYTDTQYF	TRBV5-6	TRBJ2-3
CASSFVRTGISSGANVLTF	TRBV11-3	TRBJ2-6